Listed here are 29 T cell receptor beta chains from one sample, sequenced in a study of technical replicates of blood from a handful of donors. Clones were read by immunoSEQ multiplex PCR, and TCRdb kept only the in-frame ones, dropping some. The table shows approximately 73,000 clones, with 93% occurring only once. Sequenced: T cells isolated from PBMCs. The receptors derive from a human donor in good health.

The chain combines TRBV28 with TRBJ1-5, with 9 bases identical to TRBD1. The CDR3 loop spans 15 amino acids. In germline, CDR1 is MDHEN, CDR2 SYDVKM. V trimming: 6 bases; J trimming: 7 bases; junction bases outside the gene matches: 10. The CDR3 spells CASRNGQGSFQPQHF. CDR3 DNA sequence: TGTGCCAGCAGGAACGGACAGGGGTCGTTCCAGCCCCAGCATTTT.

This CDR3 is CASSFSGSGNEQFF. The CDR3 DNA reads as TGTGCCAGCAGCTTTAGCGGGAGCGGCAATGAGCAGTTCTTC. The chain joins TRBV7-6 to TRBJ2-1; 9 positions agree with TRBD2. The CDR3 length is 14 residues. Germline CDR1 SGHVS, CDR2 FNYEAQ. Trimming took 3 bases from V and 6 from J; bases not matched to a gene: 3.

The gene calls are TRBV29-1 and TRBJ1-3, with D perhaps matching TRBD1 (5 bases). Between the trimmed V and J ends, which lost 0 bases and 3 bases, there was a span of 12 bases. Germline lookup yields CDR1 SQVTM and CDR2 ANQGSEA. The CDR3 is 15 residues long. This CDR3 reads CSVEDGGVSGNTIYF. Written as DNA, the CDR3 is TGCAGCGTTGAAGACGGGGGGGTTAGTGGAAACACCATATATTTT. Full variable domain (rest looked up from reference TRBV29-1 and TRBJ1-3): SAVISQKPSRDICQRGTSLTIQCQVDSQVTMMFWYRQQPGQSLTLIATANQGSEATYESGFVIDKFPISRPNLTFSTLTVSNMSPEDSSIYLCSVEDGGVSGNTIYFGEGSWLTVV.

This chain joins TRBV7-3 and TRBJ2-1, with D possibly matching TRBD2 (6 bases). V lost 0 bases and J lost 5, with 14 bases in between. CDR1 and CDR2 (germline): SGHTA, FQGTGA. CDR3 length: 16 amino acids. The CDR3 region has the DNA TGTGCCAGCAGCTTAACCAACGGGGGATACAACAATGAGCAGTTCTTC. It encodes CASSLTNGGYNNEQFF.

The genes are TRBV4-2 and TRBJ2-1; TRBD2 agrees at 11 bases. CDR1 and CDR2 from the germline V gene are LGHNA and YNFKEQ. The J segment lost 3 bases and the V segment lost 3 bases, leaving 4 bases of the junction unmatched. The CDR3 contains 16 residues. CDR3 bases: TGTGCCAGCAGCCAGACCGGGACTAGCGGCTACAATGAGCAGTTCTTC. Its translation: CASSQTGTSGYNEQFF.

Here the CDR3 reads CASSSLTSGSSYNEQFF. The DNA of the CDR3 is TGTGCCAGCAGCTCATTGACTAGCGGGAGCTCCTACAATGAGCAGTTCTTC. The genes are TRBV7-9 and TRBJ2-1; 12 bases fit TRBD2. V shed 4 bases, J shed 0 bases, and the junction held 4 bases outside the gene matches. The CDR3 has 17 residues. Germline V gives CDR1 SEHNR, CDR2 FQNEAQ (reference sequence).

This sequence joins TRBV29-1 and TRBJ1-2; TRBD1 aligns across 10 bases. The CDR3 length is 13 residues. The V gene end was trimmed by 4 bases and the J gene end by 5 bases; junction bases not matched to a gene: 4. Germline assignment: CDR1 SQVTM and CDR2 ANQGSEA. The CDR3 spells CSVVEGQGYGYTF. The DNA of the CDR3 is TGCAGCGTTGTCGAGGGACAGGGGTATGGCTACACCTTC.

The chain couples TRBV2 to TRBJ2-7; D unclear. Germline V gives CDR1 SNHLY, CDR2 FYNNEI. CDR3 length: 12 amino acids. The V gene lost 5 bases and the J gene lost 6 bases, with 11 bases spanning the gap. The CDR3 nucleotides read TGTGCCAGCAGTCCTGTCCCCGGCGAGCAGTACTTC. Amino acid sequence: CASSPVPGEQYF. Together with reference TRBV2 and TRBJ2-7, the CDR3 gives the full variable domain: EPEVTQTPSHQVTQMGQEVILRCVPISNHLYFYWYRQILGQKVEFLVSFYNNEISEKSEIFDDQFSVERPDGSNFTLKIRSTKLEDSAMYFCASSPVPGEQYFGPGTRLTVT.

This chain's CDR3 is CASSPQVMDTQYF. The CDR3 DNA is TGTGCCAGCAGCCCCCAGGTGATGGATACGCAGTATTTT. This chain uses TRBV28 with TRBJ2-3; no reliable D call. The ends were cut back, 6 bases at V and 6 bases at J, with 13 bases in the middle. Germline V gene lookup returns CDR1 MDHEN and CDR2 SYDVKM. This CDR3 is 13 amino acids long. The variable domain in full, with the rest retrieved from reference TRBV28 and TRBJ2-3, is DVKVTQSSRYLVKRTGEKVFLECVQDMDHENMFWYRQDPGLGLRLIYFSYDVKMKEKGDIPEGYSVSREKKERFSLILESASTNQTSMYLCASSPQVMDTQYFGPGTRLTVL.

As regards this clone: The junction does not match germline at one end; this may be a read error. The V gene is TRBV15, the J gene TRBJ2-1; 10 nucleotides match TRBD1. Germline CDR1 and CDR2: LNHNV and YYDKDF (reference sequence). The CDR3 is 13 amino acids. CDR3 nucleotide sequence: TGTGCCACCAGCAGAGAACAAGGGACAGGGGTAGTCTTC. Translation gives CATSREQGTGVVF.

The chain employs TRBV6-5 and TRBJ1-2, with 7 bases aligning to TRBD1. The CDR3 contains 13 residues. J lost 3 bases, V lost 5 bases, and 3 bases had no gene match. Germline V lookup: CDR1 MNHEY, CDR2 SVGAGI. CDR3 DNA: TGTGCCAGCAGTATCACAGGGGACTATGGCTACACCTTC. Amino acids: CASSITGDYGYTF.

CDR3 nucleotide sequence: TGTGCCAGCAGCCAAATGAACAGTCAGCCCCAGCATTTT. Translating it yields CASSQMNSQPQHF. The chain carries TRBV4-2 and TRBJ1-5; D remains ambiguous. Between the trimmed V and J ends, which lost 2 bases and 6 bases, there was a span of 8 bases. Germline assignment: CDR1 LGHNA and CDR2 YNFKEQ. The CDR3 spans 13 residues.

This chain uses TRBV11-3 with TRBJ2-3, with 11 bases that match TRBD2. Germline loops: CDR1 SGHNT, CDR2 YENEEA. V lost 6 bases, J lost 6 bases, and 11 bases stayed unmatched. CDR3 length: 16 residues. For the CDR3, the DNA is TGTGCCAGCAGTCCAGTGGGTAGCGGGGGGGCCGATACGCAGTATTTT. Translation gives CASSPVGSGGADTQYF.

The J gene is TRBJ1-5, the V gene TRBV25-1; maybe TRBD1 (6 bases). The germline V gene has CDR1 MGHDK and CDR2 SYGVNS. This CDR3 is 13 amino acids long. Trimming stripped 2 bases from V and 5 bases from J, with 7 bases between. The CDR3 nucleotides read TGTGCCAGCAGTGAAGGACAGTATCAGCCCCAGCATTTT. Translation gives CASSEGQYQPQHF.

This clone was seen a single time. V and J are TRBV5-4 and TRBJ2-5; 9 bases fit TRBD2. This CDR3 contains 13 residues. V shed 10 bases and J 0 bases; nucleotides not matched to a gene: 4. From germline, CDR1 is SGHNT and CDR2 YYREEE (reference sequence). CDR3 loop: CAWTSANQETQYF. The CDR3 region has the DNA TGTGCCTGGACTAGCGCTAACCAAGAGACCCAGTACTTC.

The CDR3 region is CASSPGGTDTQYF. The DNA for the CDR3 is TGCGCCAGCAGCCCGGGGGGCACAGATACGCAGTATTTT. The chain employs TRBV5-1 and TRBJ2-3; maybe TRBD2 (6 bases). CDR1 and CDR2 from the germline V gene are SGHRS and YFSETQ. CDR3 size: 13 residues. V was pared by 4 bases and J by 1 base, with 7 bases between.

This clone was observed a single time. This chain links TRBV19 with TRBJ1-2, with 7 bases matching TRBD1. The CDR3 covers 17 residues. CDR1 LNHDA and CDR2 SQIVND come from the germline V gene (reference sequence). J lost 7 bases, V lost 4 bases, and 18 bases had no gene match. DNA of the CDR3: TGTGCCAGTAGTACCCAGACAGGGATGATGTCTATCCGTGGCTACACCTTC. This sequence encodes CASSTQTGMMSIRGYTF.

The V and J genes are TRBV20-1 and TRBJ1-1, with a tentative D call TRBD1 (5 bases). The CDR3 runs to 11 residues. V lost 0 bases and J 10 bases, leaving 9 bases between the germline ends. Germline V gene data show CDR1 as DFQATT and CDR2 as SNEGSKA (reference sequence). This CDR3 reads CSARELQAAFF. The CDR3 DNA follows: TGCAGTGCTAGAGAACTACAGGCAGCTTTCTTT.

The rearrangement joins TRBV9 to TRBJ2-5; 9 nucleotides agree with TRBD2. The CDR3 is 14 amino acids. The V segment lost 2 bases and the J segment 6 bases; nucleotides outside the gene matches: 5. Germline CDR1 and CDR2: SGDLS and YYNGEE. The CDR3 coding sequence is TGTGCCAGCAGCGTTGGGACTAGCACACAGACCCAGTACTTC. It specifies CASSVGTSTQTQYF.

The chain combines TRBV7-2 with TRBJ2-5; D is unresolved. This CDR3 has 13 residues. Trimming cost V 5 bases and J 7 bases, with 14 bases left between them. Germline V gene lookup returns CDR1 SGHTA and CDR2 FQGNSA. The CDR3 region is CASSQTSTRTQYF. As DNA, the CDR3 is TGTGCCAGCAGCCAAACGTCCACAAGGACCCAGTACTTC.

The rearrangement joins TRBV29-1 to TRBJ2-7; 10 bases are a match to TRBD2. The V gene's germline CDR1 is SQVTM and CDR2 ANQGSEA. The CDR3 is 16 residues long. V was clipped by 1 base and J by 4 bases; unmatched bases: 10. CDR3 sequence: CSVEVALAGVGYEQYF. Written as DNA, the CDR3 is TGCAGCGTTGAAGTGGCGCTAGCGGGAGTAGGTTACGAGCAGTACTTC.

The chain links TRBV7-6 to TRBJ2-1; TRBD2 matches at 9 bases. V was clipped by 4 bases and J by 6 bases; unmatched bases: 7. The CDR3 is 15 amino acids. The germline CDR1 and CDR2 sequences are SGHVS and FNYEAQ. CDR3 loop: CASSWRSGGVNEQFF. Here the CDR3 DNA reads TGTGCCAGCAGCTGGCGTAGCGGGGGTGTCAATGAGCAGTTCTTC.

V usage is TRBV4-1 and J usage is TRBJ1-5; D might be TRBD1 (6 bases). V lost 0 bases and J lost 3, with 18 bases in between. Germline CDR1 MGHRA, CDR2 YSYEKL. CDR3 length: 18 residues. In DNA, the CDR3 is TGCGCCAGCAGCCAAGAAAGTTGGTACAGGGATTCCAATCAGCCCCAGCATTTT. Protein sequence: CASSQESWYRDSNQPQHF.

CDR3 amino acids: CASSSKWGRDQPQHF. Here the CDR3 DNA reads TGTGCCAGCAGTTCCAAGTGGGGCCGGGATCAGCCCCAGCATTTT. V gene TRBV28 combines with J gene TRBJ1-5; D may be TRBD1 (5 bases). V was pared by 4 bases and J by 5 bases, with 15 bases between. The CDR3 consists of 15 residues. Per the germline V gene, CDR1 is MDHEN and CDR2 is SYDVKM.

The chain is built from TRBV15 and TRBJ1-2, with D tentatively TRBD1 (6 bases). There are 22 residues in the CDR3. With 1 base removed from V and 5 bases from J, the gap between germline ends came to 35 bases. Looked up from germline, CDR1 is LNHNV and CDR2 is YYDKDF (reference sequence). CDR3 in DNA: TGTGCCACCAGCAGAGCTCTCCCCCCCTCGGGACAATCACCTCCTGGGCGATATGGCTACACCTTC. Translating gives CATSRALPPSGQSPPGRYGYTF.

This sequence joins TRBV6-1 and TRBJ1-3, with unresolved D. The CDR3 is 15 residues long. Trimming removed 2 bases from V and 0 bases from J, with 8 bases in between. CDR1 and CDR2 (germline): MNHNS, SASEGT. The CDR3 nucleotides read TGTGCCAGCAGTGAACTTGCAGGCTCTGGAAACACCATATATTTT. Its translation: CASSELAGSGNTIYF.

The chain's CDR3 is CASSQLGLHEAFF. CDR3 in DNA: TGTGCCAGCAGCCAACTGGGACTTCATGAAGCTTTCTTT. The rearrangement links TRBV4-2 to TRBJ1-1; a weak D match, TRBD1 (5 bases). Germline values: CDR1 LGHNA, CDR2 YNFKEQ. The CDR3 sequence is 13 residues long. The V gene lost 2 bases and the J gene lost 7 bases, with 11 bases spanning the gap.

The chain joins TRBV6-5 to TRBJ2-1; 8 bases match TRBD2. The CDR3 has 14 residues. V shed 5 bases and J 7 bases; nucleotides not matched to a gene: 7. The V gene's germline CDR1 is MNHEY and CDR2 SVGAGI. DNA for the CDR3: TGTGCCAGCAGTCCTCAACTAGCGGTTAATGAGCAGTTCTTC. This translates into CASSPQLAVNEQFF.

This clone was recorded only once. Here the CDR3 reads CASSEGNAGGPLDEQFF. As DNA, the CDR3 is TGCGCCAGCAGTGAGGGGAATGCGGGAGGGCCATTAGATGAGCAGTTCTTC. This chain joins TRBV10-1 and TRBJ2-1, with 9 bases matching TRBD2. CDR1 is WNHNN and CDR2 is SYGVQD in the germline V gene (reference sequence). V shed 2 bases, J shed 8 bases, and the junction held 13 bases outside the gene matches. There are 17 residues in the CDR3.